The rows below give T cell receptor beta chains drawn from one sample of a study of graft-versus-host responses after intestinal transplantation. The table came from immunoSEQ multiplex PCR; TCRdb's copy has only in-frame clones and leaves some out. There are more than 25,000 clones in the sample; about 94% occur only once, and about 0.8% lies in the top ten. Here the sequenced sample was PBMCs, taken around 29 days after intestinal transplant. The source of these receptors is a human patient who received an intestinal transplant, so some T cells may come from the graft donor. CDR3s leave out the opening cysteine and the closing phenylalanine or tryptophan. The order of the fields is J gene, D gene, V gene, CDR3 protein. D genes are given only for firm matches.

J: TRBJ2-1
D: NA
V: TRBV6-5
CDR3: ASSDLISRDEQF

J: TRBJ1-4
D: NA
V: TRBV6-1
CDR3: ASSEAGRGRAEKLF

J: TRBJ1-1
D: NA
V: TRBV29-1
CDR3: SVEGQRPGAEAF

J: TRBJ2-1
D: NA
V: TRBV6-6
CDR3: ASSSDRYNEQF

J: TRBJ2-7
D: TRBD1
V: TRBV5-1
CDR3: ASSLLTTGGSYEQY

J: TRBJ2-1
D: TRBD2
V: TRBV5-1
CDR3: ASSLGLAGGRAYNEQF

J: TRBJ1-5
D: NA
V: TRBV7-4
CDR3: ASFWRGPWLSDQPQH

J: TRBJ2-3
D: TRBD2
V: TRBV9
CDR3: ASSVASGRMADTQY

J: TRBJ2-3
D: NA
V: TRBV9
CDR3: ASSVDSREFTDTQY

J: TRBJ2-1
D: NA
V: TRBV7-2
CDR3: ASSLQRYNEQF

J: TRBJ1-2
D: TRBD1
V: TRBV7-6
CDR3: ASSYGAGQGGNYGYT

J: TRBJ2-5
D: NA
V: TRBV23-1
CDR3: ASSPKGRETQY

J: TRBJ2-2
D: NA
V: TRBV7-9
CDR3: ASSPWGNTGELF

J: TRBJ1-1
D: NA
V: TRBV5-1
CDR3: ASSLAGGEAF

J: TRBJ2-1
D: NA
V: TRBV30
CDR3: AWVTGGSYNKQF

J: TRBJ2-2
D: NA
V: TRBV27
CDR3: ASRLGAYTGELF

J: TRBJ2-1
D: NA
V: TRBV28
CDR3: ASSFVRLALLNNEQF

J: TRBJ2-1
D: NA
V: TRBV9
CDR3: ASSVGQYNEQF

J: TRBJ2-3
D: TRBD2
V: TRBV6-4
CDR3: ASSDTSGGTDTQY

J: TRBJ2-2
D: NA
V: TRBV6-5
CDR3: ASSYGGSGELF

J: TRBJ2-1
D: NA
V: TRBV15
CDR3: ATSRGTLYYNEQF

J: TRBJ1-5
D: TRBD1
V: TRBV28
CDR3: ASSLYNAVNRTGWTGQPQH

J: TRBJ2-3
D: NA
V: TRBV5-6
CDR3: ASSLAPTDTQY

J: TRBJ1-2
D: NA
V: TRBV2
CDR3: ASSDSGTSSGYT

J: TRBJ2-7
D: NA
V: TRBV28
CDR3: ASRDTTYEQY

J: TRBJ2-3
D: TRBD2
V: TRBV2
CDR3: ASSGLGLAGVFDTQY